One and the same sample provided the 3 T cell receptor beta chains below, sequenced in a study of T cell repertoires in cytomegalovirus infection. MiXCR was run by TCRdb on the reads, yielding one entry per CDR3 protein. This table holds 500,000 to 600,000 distinct CDR3 sequences, approximately 15% found once. Sequenced: CD8+ T cells from PBMCs. These receptors were obtained from a human donor in good health (CMV status not recorded). Some clones in this sample may be carry-over from other donors' samples.

This CDR3 reads CASRAGQGAFGYNEQFF. In nucleotides, the CDR3 is TGTGCCAGCAGAGCCGGACAGGGGGCATTTGGATACAATGAGCAGTTCTTC. This chain connects TRBV3-1 to TRBJ2-1; 11 positions agree with TRBD1. The CDR3 sequence is 17 residues long. CDR1 and CDR2 from the germline V gene are LGHDT and YNNKEL (reference sequence). V gave up 6 bases and J gave up 4 bases; unmatched junction bases: 11.

The chain uses TRBV4-1 and TRBJ2-2; D assignment may be TRBD1 or TRBD2 (5 bases each). Trimming took 0 bases from V and 0 from J, leaving 11 bases between them. The CDR3 is 17 amino acids. Germline CDR1 MGHRA, CDR2 YSYEKL. CDR3 DNA: TGCGCCAGCAGCCAAGAGGGGCGGGCGACGAACACCGGGGAGCTGTTTTTT. Translating gives CASSQEGRATNTGELFF.

J is TRBJ1-5 and V is TRBV20-1, with 7 positions matching TRBD1. Unmatched junction bases numbered 5, after V lost 3 bases and J lost 0 bases. This CDR3 has 15 amino acids. The germline V gene encodes CDR1 DFQATT and CDR2 SNEGSKA (reference sequence). The CDR3 loop reads CSASGTGVSNQPQHF. CDR3 coding DNA: TGCAGTGCTAGCGGTACAGGGGTTAGCAATCAGCCCCAGCATTTT.